The 8 T cell receptor beta chains reported below all come from one sample, sequenced in a study of shared clonotypes between healthy human individuals. Positively selected for CCR7, the CD45RO-negative cells used as naive CD8 cells excluded terminally differentiated effector memory CD45RA+ cells. The method was immunoSEQ multiplex PCR; TCRdb's version includes in-frame clones alone and lacks a portion of them. The repertoire holds about 2.2 million clones, with just under 95% as singletons. Sequencing input: naive CD8+ T cells from PBMCs. The receptors were gathered from a man younger than 35 in good health. Some clones in this sample may be carry-over from other donors' samples.

Concerning this clone itself: This clone may be a read error of a much larger clone one base away. The same CDR3 also results from other DNA sequences found in this sample. This chain connects TRBV27 to TRBJ1-1, with no clear D. Per germline, CDR1 MNHEY and CDR2 SMNVEV (reference sequence). The CDR3 extends over 12 amino acids. The V end was cut by 6 bases, the J end by 1 base, with 6 bases between. CDR3 bases: TGTGCCAGCAGCTCAGGGAACACTGAAGCTTTCTTT. Its protein is CASSSGNTEAFF.

This chain uses TRBV7-9 with TRBJ2-4; D call uncertain. CDR1 and CDR2 from the germline V gene are SEHNR and FQNEAQ (reference sequence). Trimming removed 1 base at V and 7 bases at J, with 14 bases between. The CDR3 is made up of 15 amino acids. DNA for the CDR3: TGTGCCAGCAGCTTAGGTGACATAAGCCGGAACATTCAGTACTTC. Protein: CASSLGDISRNIQYF.

Only one count was recorded for this clone. The J gene is TRBJ1-4, the V gene TRBV9; D is perhaps TRBD1 (5 bases). Per the germline V gene, CDR1 is SGDLS and CDR2 is YYNGEE. The CDR3 runs 14 residues. V dropped 4 bases and J dropped 8 bases, with 15 bases sitting between them. CDR3 in DNA: TGTGCCAGCAGCCCAGGGAAGGGGAGGGAAAAACTGTTTTTT. Translation: CASSPGKGREKLFF.

This chain links TRBV29-1 with TRBJ2-7, with 7 bases aligning to TRBD1. The germline V gene encodes CDR1 SQVTM and CDR2 ANQGSEA. The CDR3 is 12 residues long. V was pared by 6 bases and J by 7 bases, with 9 bases of the junction left unmatched. As DNA, the CDR3 is TGCAGCGTAACCGGACAGGCCGGGGAGCAGTACTTC. It yields the protein CSVTGQAGEQYF.

On this clone: The same CDR3 can be traced to other DNA sequences in this sample. This sequence joins TRBV4-2 and TRBJ1-1; D is unresolved. The CDR3 has 14 amino acids. Trimming took off 0 bases at V and 2 bases at J, with 7 bases between the two ends. Germline V gene data show CDR1 as LGHNA and CDR2 as YNFKEQ. The DNA of the CDR3 is TGTGCCAGCAGCCAAGAGTTAGGTAACACTGAAGCTTTCTTT. Protein sequence: CASSQELGNTEAFF.

The chain joins TRBV4-1 to TRBJ1-4, with D possibly TRBD1 on 5 matching bases. This CDR3 comprises 15 residues. Germline V gene sequence: CDR1 MGHRA, CDR2 YSYEKL. V lost 0 bases, J lost 6 bases, and 11 bases lay in between. The CDR3 nucleotides are TGCGCCAGCAGCCAAGAGGGGACTGGCCATGAAAAACTGTTTTTT. This codes for CASSQEGTGHEKLFF.

V usage is TRBV7-9 and J usage is TRBJ2-7; 13 positions agree with TRBD2. Germline trimming cut 4 bases from V and 2 bases from J; bases unmatched to any gene: 8. Germline CDR1 SEHNR, CDR2 FQNEAQ (reference sequence). This CDR3 has 17 residues. The CDR3 spells CASSSGLAGLLTYEQYF. In nucleotides, the CDR3 is TGTGCCAGCAGCTCGGGACTAGCGGGATTATTAACCTACGAGCAGTACTTC.

This chain joins TRBV28 and TRBJ2-1, with 8 bases lining up with TRBD1. The germline gives CDR1 MDHEN, CDR2 SYDVKM. This CDR3 is 14 amino acids long. The V segment lost 5 bases and the J segment 6 bases; nucleotides outside the gene matches: 6. This CDR3 is CASSTWTGSNEQFF. The CDR3 DNA sequence: TGTGCCAGCAGTACCTGGACAGGGAGCAATGAGCAGTTCTTC. Together with reference TRBV28 and TRBJ2-1, the CDR3 gives the full variable domain: DVKVTQSSRYLVKRTGEKVFLECVQDMDHENMFWYRQDPGLGLRLIYFSYDVKMKEKGDIPEGYSVSREKKERFSLILESASTNQTSMYLCASSTWTGSNEQFFGPGTRLTVL.